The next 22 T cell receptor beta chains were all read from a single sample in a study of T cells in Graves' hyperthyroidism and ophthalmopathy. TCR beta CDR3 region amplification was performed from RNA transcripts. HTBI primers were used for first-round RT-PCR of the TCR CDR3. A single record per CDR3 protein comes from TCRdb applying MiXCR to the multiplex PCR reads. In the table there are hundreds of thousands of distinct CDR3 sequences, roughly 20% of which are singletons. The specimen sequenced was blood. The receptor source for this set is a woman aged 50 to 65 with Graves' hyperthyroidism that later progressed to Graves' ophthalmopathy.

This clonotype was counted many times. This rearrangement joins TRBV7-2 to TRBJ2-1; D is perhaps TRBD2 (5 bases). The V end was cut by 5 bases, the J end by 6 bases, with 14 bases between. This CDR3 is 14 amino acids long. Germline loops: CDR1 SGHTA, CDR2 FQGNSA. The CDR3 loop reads CASSERTVINEQFF. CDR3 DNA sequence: TGTGCCAGCAGCGAGCGGACCGTCATCAATGAGCAGTTCTTC.

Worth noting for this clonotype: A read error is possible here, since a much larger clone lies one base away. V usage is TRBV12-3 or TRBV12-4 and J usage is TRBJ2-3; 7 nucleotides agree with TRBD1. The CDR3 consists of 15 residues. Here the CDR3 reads CASSPWPGGTDTRYF. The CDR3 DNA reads TGTGCCAGCAGCCCATGGCCAGGGGGTACAGATACGCGGTATTTT.

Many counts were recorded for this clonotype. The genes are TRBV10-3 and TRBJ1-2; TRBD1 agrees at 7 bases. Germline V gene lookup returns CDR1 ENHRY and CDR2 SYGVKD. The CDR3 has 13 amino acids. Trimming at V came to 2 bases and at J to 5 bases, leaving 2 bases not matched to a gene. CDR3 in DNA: TGTGCCATCAGTGAGAAGACAGGGTATGGCTACACCTTC. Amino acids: CAISEKTGYGYTF.

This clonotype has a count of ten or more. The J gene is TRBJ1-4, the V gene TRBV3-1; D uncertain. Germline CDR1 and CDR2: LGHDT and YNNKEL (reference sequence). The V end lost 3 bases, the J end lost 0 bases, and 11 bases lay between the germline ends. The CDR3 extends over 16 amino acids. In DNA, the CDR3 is TGTGCCAGCAGCCACCAGGATGTTGCAACTAATGAAAAACTGTTTTTT. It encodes CASSHQDVATNEKLFF.

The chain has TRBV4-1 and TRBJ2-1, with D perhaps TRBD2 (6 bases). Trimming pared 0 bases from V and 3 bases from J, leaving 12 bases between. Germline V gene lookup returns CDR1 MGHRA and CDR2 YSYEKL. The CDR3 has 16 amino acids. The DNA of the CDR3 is TGCGCCAGCAGCCAAGATGCTGCGGGGCTCTACAATGAGCAGTTCTTC. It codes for CASSQDAAGLYNEQFF.

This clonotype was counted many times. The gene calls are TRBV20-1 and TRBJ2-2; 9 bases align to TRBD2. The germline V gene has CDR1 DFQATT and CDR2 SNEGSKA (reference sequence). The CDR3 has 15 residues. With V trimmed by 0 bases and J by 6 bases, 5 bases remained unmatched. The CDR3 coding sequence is TGCAGTGCTAGAGAGGCGGGGGGGCAAGCCGGGGAGCTGTTTTTT. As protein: CSAREAGGQAGELFF.

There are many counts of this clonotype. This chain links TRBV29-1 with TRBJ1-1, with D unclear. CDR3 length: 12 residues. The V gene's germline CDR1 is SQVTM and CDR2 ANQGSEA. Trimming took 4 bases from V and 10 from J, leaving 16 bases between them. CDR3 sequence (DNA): TGCAGCGTTGGTGCAGACTATGAAGGAGCTTTCTTT. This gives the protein CSVGADYEGAFF.

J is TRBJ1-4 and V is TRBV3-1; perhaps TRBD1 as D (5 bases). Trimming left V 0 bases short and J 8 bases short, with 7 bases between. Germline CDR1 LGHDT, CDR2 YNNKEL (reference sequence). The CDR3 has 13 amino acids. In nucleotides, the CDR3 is TGTGCCAGCAGCCAAGAGGGGCGGGAAAAACTGTTTTTT. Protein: CASSQEGREKLFF. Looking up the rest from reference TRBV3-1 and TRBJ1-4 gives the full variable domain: DTAVSQTPKYLVTQMGNDKSIKCEQNLGHDTMYWYKQDSKKFLKIMFSYNNKELIINETVPNRFSPKSPDKAHLNLHINSLELGDSAVYFCASSQEGREKLFFGSGTQLSVL.

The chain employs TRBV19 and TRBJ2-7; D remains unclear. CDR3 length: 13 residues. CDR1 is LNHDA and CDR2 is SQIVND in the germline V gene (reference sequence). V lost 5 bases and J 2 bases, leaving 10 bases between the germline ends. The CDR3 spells CASSPHPPYEQYF. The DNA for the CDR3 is TGTGCCAGTAGTCCCCATCCTCCCTACGAGCAGTACTTC.

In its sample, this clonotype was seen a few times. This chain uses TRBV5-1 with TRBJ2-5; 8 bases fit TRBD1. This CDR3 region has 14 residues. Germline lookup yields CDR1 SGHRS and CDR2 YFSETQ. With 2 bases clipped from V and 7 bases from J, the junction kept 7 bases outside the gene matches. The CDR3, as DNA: TGCGCCAGCAGCTTCCAGGGGGCCTCCGGGACCCAGTACTTC. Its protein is CASSFQGASGTQYF.

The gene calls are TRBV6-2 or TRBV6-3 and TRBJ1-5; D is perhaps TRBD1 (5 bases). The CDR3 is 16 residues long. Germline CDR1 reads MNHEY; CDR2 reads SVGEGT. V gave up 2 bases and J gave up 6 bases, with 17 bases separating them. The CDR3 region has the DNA TGTGCCAGCAGTTACCTCTCTCAGGGTTTCCGTCAGCCCCAGCATTTT. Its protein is CASSYLSQGFRQPQHF.

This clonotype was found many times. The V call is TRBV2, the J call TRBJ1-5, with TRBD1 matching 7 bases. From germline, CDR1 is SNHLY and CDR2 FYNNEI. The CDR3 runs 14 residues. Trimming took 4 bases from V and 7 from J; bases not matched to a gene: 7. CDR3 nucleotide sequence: TGTGCCAGCAGTGGACAGGGCTGGGAGCAGCCCCAGCATTTT. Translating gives CASSGQGWEQPQHF.

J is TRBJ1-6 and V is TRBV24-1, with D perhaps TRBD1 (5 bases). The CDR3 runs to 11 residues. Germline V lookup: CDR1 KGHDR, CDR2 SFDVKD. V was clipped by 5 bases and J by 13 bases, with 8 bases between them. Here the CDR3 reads CATSVGGPLHF. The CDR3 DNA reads TGTGCCACCAGTGTGGGGGGGCCCCTCCACTTT.

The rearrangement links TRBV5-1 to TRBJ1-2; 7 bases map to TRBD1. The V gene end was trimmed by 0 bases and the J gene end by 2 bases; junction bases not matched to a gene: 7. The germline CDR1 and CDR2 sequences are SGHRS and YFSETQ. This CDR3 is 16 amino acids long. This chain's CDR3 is CASSLAEGAKNYGYTF. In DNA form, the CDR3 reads TGCGCCAGCAGCTTGGCAGAGGGGGCGAAGAACTATGGCTACACCTTC.

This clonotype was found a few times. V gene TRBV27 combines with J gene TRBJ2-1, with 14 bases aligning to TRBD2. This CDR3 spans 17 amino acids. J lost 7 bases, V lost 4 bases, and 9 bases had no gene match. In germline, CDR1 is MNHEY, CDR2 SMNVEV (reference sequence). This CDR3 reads CASSSPGLAGDRNEQFF. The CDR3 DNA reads TGTGCCAGCAGTTCCCCGGGACTAGCGGGGGATAGGAATGAGCAGTTCTTC.

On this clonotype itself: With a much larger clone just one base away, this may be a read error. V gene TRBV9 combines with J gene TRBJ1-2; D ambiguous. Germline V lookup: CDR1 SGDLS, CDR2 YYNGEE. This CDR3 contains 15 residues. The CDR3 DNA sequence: TGTGCCAGCAGCGTAGAATCACAACTAGGGTATGGCTACATCTTC. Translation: CASSVESQLGYGYIF.

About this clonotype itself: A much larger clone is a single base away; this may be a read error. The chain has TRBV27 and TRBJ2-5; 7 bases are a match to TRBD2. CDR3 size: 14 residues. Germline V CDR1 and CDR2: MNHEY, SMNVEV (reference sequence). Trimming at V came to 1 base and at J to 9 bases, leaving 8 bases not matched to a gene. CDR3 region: CASSLLGGGEAQYF. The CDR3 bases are TGTGCCAGCAGTTTATTGGGCGGGGGTGAGGCCCAGTACTTC.

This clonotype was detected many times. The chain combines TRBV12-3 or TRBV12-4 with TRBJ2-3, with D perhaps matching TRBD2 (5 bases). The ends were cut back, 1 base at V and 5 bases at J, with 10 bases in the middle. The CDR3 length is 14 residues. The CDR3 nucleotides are TGTGCCAGCAGTTTAGACTACGAGGGAGATACGCAGTATTTT. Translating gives CASSLDYEGDTQYF.

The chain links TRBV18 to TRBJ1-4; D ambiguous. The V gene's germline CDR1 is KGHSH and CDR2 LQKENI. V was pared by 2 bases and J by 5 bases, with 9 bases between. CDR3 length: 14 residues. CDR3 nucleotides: TGTGCCAGCTCACCATCTGTAGGGAATGAAAAACTGTTTTTT. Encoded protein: CASSPSVGNEKLFF. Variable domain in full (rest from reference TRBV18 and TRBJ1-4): NAGVMQNPRHLVRRRGQEARLRCSPMKGHSHVYWYRQLPEEGLKFMVYLQKENIIDESGMPKERFSAEFPKEGPSILRIQQVVRGDSAAYFCASSPSVGNEKLFFGSGTQLSVL.

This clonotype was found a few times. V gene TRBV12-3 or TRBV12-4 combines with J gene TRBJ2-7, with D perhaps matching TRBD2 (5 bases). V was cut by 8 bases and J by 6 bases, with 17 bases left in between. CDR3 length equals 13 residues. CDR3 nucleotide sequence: TGTGCCAGCGGCCTCGGGATTACCAGCGAGCAGTACTTC. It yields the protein CASGLGITSEQYF.

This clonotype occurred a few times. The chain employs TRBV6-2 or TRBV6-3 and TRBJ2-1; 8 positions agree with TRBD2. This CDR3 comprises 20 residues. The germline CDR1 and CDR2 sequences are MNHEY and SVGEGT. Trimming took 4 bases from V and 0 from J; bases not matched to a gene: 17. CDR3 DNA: TGTGCCAGCAGTTTACCCCCTTGGCTAGCGGGCGATAGCTCCTACAATGAGCAGTTCTTC. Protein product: CASSLPPWLAGDSSYNEQFF.

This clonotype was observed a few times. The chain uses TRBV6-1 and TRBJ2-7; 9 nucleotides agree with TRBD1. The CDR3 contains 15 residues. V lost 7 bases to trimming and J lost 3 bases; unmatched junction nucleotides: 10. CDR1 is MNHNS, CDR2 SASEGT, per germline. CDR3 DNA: TGTGCCAGCACCACTCCCGGGACAGGGATCTACGAGCAGTACTTC. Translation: CASTTPGTGIYEQYF.